One T cell receptor beta chain is described in this entry. CDR3 length equals 15 residues. V lost 0 bases, J lost 9 bases, and 13 bases lay in between. Germline values: CDR1 SGDLS, CDR2 YYNGEE. The use of a sample-barcoded 5' primer and a J-beta primer mix characterized a second PCR of about 7 to 12 cycles. One entry per CDR3 protein, called by TCRdb with MiXCR from the 5' RACE reads. The sample records hundreds of thousands of distinct CDR3 sequences, 58% being singletons. This sample is part of a study of blood T cells in healthy people across ages. This rearrangement joins TRBV9 to TRBJ1-6; unclear D gene. Sequenced sample: blood. This receptor was taken from a man aged 25 to 40 in good health. The CDR3: CASSVGTGLGSPLHF. CDR3 sequence (DNA): TGTGCCAGCAGCGTAGGTACCGGGCTGGGTTCACCCCTCCACTTT.